This is a list of T cell receptor beta chains from one sample in a study of cytomegalovirus exposure and HLA in healthy donors. Measured with immunoSEQ multiplex PCR; TCRdb has only the in-frame clones, and not every one. Found here are 200,000 to 300,000 clones, roughly four fifths of them singletons; the top ten hold 1.5% to 2.5%. The sample taken for sequencing was PBMCs. All receptors derive from a woman aged 40 to 50 in good health and CMV-seropositive. Each CDR3 is given with its conserved first and last residue. The order of the fields is V gene, J gene, clone size, CDR3 length, D gene, CDR3 protein, CDR3 DNA. D genes are given only for firm matches. The listing skips clone size in some rows; elsewhere it reads once, few, many or a size class.

V: TRBV5-1; J: TRBJ1-2; size: NA; length: 14; D: NA; CDR3: CASSLASGGAGYTF; DNA: TGCGCCAGCAGCTTGGCTTCGGGGGGCGCCGGCTACACCTTC
V: TRBV7-9; J: TRBJ2-7; size: NA; length: 15; D: TRBD1; CDR3: CASSPSGAGGGEQYF; DNA: TGTGCCAGCAGCCCCTCGGGGGCAGGGGGCGGGGAGCAGTACTTC
V: TRBV1; J: TRBJ1-4; size: NA; length: 20; D: NA; CDR3: CTSSPRRVVGTRATNEKLFF; DNA: TGCACCAGCAGCCCGCGTCGGGTCGTAGGCACCCGTGCAACTAATGAAAAACTGTTTTTT
V: TRBV6-5; J: TRBJ2-5; size: NA; length: 15; D: TRBD2; CDR3: CASSYLGGSVETQYF; DNA: TGTGCCAGCAGTTACTTGGGCGGGAGTGTTGAGACCCAGTACTTC
V: TRBV30; J: TRBJ1-4; size: NA; length: 15; D: NA; CDR3: CAWSPKGPRGGKLFF; DNA: TGTGCCTGGAGTCCCAAGGGGCCCCGGGGAGGAAAACTGTTTTTT
V: TRBV30; J: TRBJ2-3; size: NA; length: 13; D: TRBD2; CDR3: CAWNSGRADTQYF; DNA: TGTGCCTGGAACAGCGGGAGGGCAGATACGCAGTATTTT
V: TRBV7-8; J: TRBJ2-3; size: NA; length: 14; D: TRBD2; CDR3: CASTMGWGGDTQYF; DNA: TGTGCCAGCACCATGGGCTGGGGGGGGGATACGCAGTATTTT
V: TRBV9; J: TRBJ1-6; size: NA; length: 17; D: TRBD1; CDR3: CASSGSTGVSYNSPLHF; DNA: TGTGCCAGCAGCGGATCAACAGGGGTTTCCTATAATTCACCCCTCCACTTT
V: TRBV7-9; J: TRBJ2-7; size: few; length: 14; D: NA; CDR3: CASSLTSRDYEQYF; DNA: TGTGCCAGCAGCTTAACTTCCCGGGACTACGAGCAGTACTTC
V: TRBV12-5; J: TRBJ2-1; size: NA; length: 15; D: TRBD1; CDR3: CASGLARDRNNEQFF; DNA: TGTGCTAGTGGTTTGGCCCGGGACAGAAACAATGAGCAGTTCTTC
V: TRBV28; J: TRBJ1-6; size: NA; length: 17; D: TRBD1; CDR3: CASSLWGQTGTNSPLHF; DNA: TGTGCCAGCAGTTTATGGGGGCAGACAGGGACCAATTCACCCCTCCACTTT
V: TRBV29-1; J: TRBJ1-2; size: once; length: 14; D: NA; CDR3: CSVEDLGLHYGYTF; DNA: TGCAGCGTTGAAGATCTGGGACTTCACTATGGCTACACCTTC
V: TRBV6-1; J: TRBJ2-7; size: NA; length: 14; D: TRBD1; CDR3: CASAYDRGPYEQYF; DNA: TGTGCCAGCGCCTACGACAGGGGACCCTACGAGCAGTACTTC
V: TRBV11-1; J: TRBJ1-1; size: NA; length: 16; D: TRBD1; CDR3: CASSQNPGQGKTEAFF; DNA: TGTGCCAGCAGCCAAAATCCGGGACAGGGGAAGACTGAAGCTTTCTTT
V: TRBV7-3; J: TRBJ2-1; size: NA; length: 16; D: TRBD2; CDR3: CASSLTGLAGFDEQFF; DNA: TGTGCCAGCAGCTTAACAGGACTAGCGGGATTTGATGAGCAGTTCTTC
V: TRBV27; J: TRBJ2-3; size: NA; length: 15; D: TRBD1; CDR3: CASSFHGQGENTQYF; DNA: TGTGCCAGCAGTTTTCACGGACAGGGAGAGAATACGCAGTATTTT
V: TRBV25-1; J: TRBJ1-2; size: NA; length: 15; D: TRBD1; CDR3: CASSELWQGAGGYTF; DNA: TGTGCCAGCAGTGAATTATGGCAGGGGGCAGGTGGCTACACCTTC
V: TRBV18; J: TRBJ2-7; size: once; length: 14; D: TRBD2; CDR3: CASSPGLGLGEQYF; DNA: TGTGCCAGCTCACCGGGACTAGGCCTAGGGGAGCAGTACTTC
V: TRBV27; J: TRBJ2-1; size: NA; length: 16; D: TRBD2; CDR3: CASSLWGTSGGGEQFF; DNA: TGTGCCAGCAGTTTATGGGGGACTAGCGGAGGGGGTGAGCAGTTCTTC
V: TRBV18; J: TRBJ1-1; size: NA; length: 15; D: NA; CDR3: CASSPTTGPGTEAFF; DNA: TGTGCCAGCTCACCAACGACAGGCCCCGGCACTGAAGCTTTCTTT
V: TRBV5-6; J: TRBJ2-2; size: NA; length: 17; D: TRBD1; CDR3: CATTSWGTGLVTGELFF; DNA: TGTGCCACCACAAGTTGGGGGACAGGGTTGGTCACCGGGGAGCTGTTTTTT
V: TRBV7-8; J: TRBJ1-2; size: NA; length: 15; D: NA; CDR3: CASSAGRIVSGGYTF; DNA: TGTGCCAGCAGCGCGGGACGGATTGTAAGTGGTGGCTACACCTTC
V: TRBV27; J: TRBJ2-5; size: NA; length: 14; D: TRBD1; CDR3: CASSLFRTGVIQYF; DNA: TGTGCCAGCAGTTTATTTAGGACAGGGGTGATCCAGTACTTC
V: TRBV2; J: TRBJ1-2; size: NA; length: 16; D: TRBD1; CDR3: CASSVTRDRKNYGYTF; DNA: TGTGCCAGCAGCGTGACCCGGGACAGGAAGAACTATGGCTACACCTTC
V: TRBV18; J: TRBJ1-1; size: few; length: 14; D: TRBD1; CDR3: CASSLTGENTEAFF; DNA: TGTGCCAGCTCACTGACAGGGGAGAACACTGAAGCTTTCTTT
V: TRBV5-4; J: TRBJ2-1; size: NA; length: 13; D: NA; CDR3: CASSLVPYNEQFF; DNA: TGTGCCAGCAGCTTGGTTCCGTACAATGAGCAGTTCTTC
V: TRBV18; J: TRBJ2-1; size: few; length: 14; D: TRBD1; CDR3: CASSPGQGVNEQFF; DNA: TGTGCCAGCTCACCGGGACAGGGGGTTAATGAGCAGTTCTTC
V: TRBV27; J: TRBJ2-1; size: NA; length: 18; D: NA; CDR3: CASSSYKVTGDHPNEQFF; DNA: TGTGCCAGCAGTTCCTATAAGGTGACAGGTGACCATCCCAATGAGCAGTTCTTC
V: TRBV29-1; J: TRBJ2-3; size: NA; length: 16; D: TRBD2; CDR3: CSVDSGREIYTDTQYF; DNA: TGCAGCGTTGACAGCGGGAGGGAAATTTACACAGATACGCAGTATTTT
V: TRBV20-1; J: TRBJ1-5; size: NA; length: 11; D: NA; CDR3: CSALKSRAQHF; DNA: TGCAGTGCTCTAAAATCTCGGGCCCAGCATTTT
V: TRBV18; J: TRBJ1-1; size: few; length: 14; D: TRBD1; CDR3: CASSLTGGDTEAFF; DNA: TGTGCCAGCTCCCTCACAGGGGGGGACACTGAAGCTTTCTTT
V: TRBV7-9; J: TRBJ2-1; size: NA; length: 12; D: NA; CDR3: CASSLFNNEQFF; DNA: TGTGCCAGCAGCTTATTCAACAATGAGCAGTTCTTC
V: TRBV13; J: TRBJ1-6; size: NA; length: 16; D: NA; CDR3: CASRASGNRVKSPLHF; DNA: TGTGCCAGCAGAGCGAGCGGAAACAGGGTAAAGTCACCCCTCCACTTT
V: TRBV4-3; J: TRBJ2-1; size: NA; length: 16; D: TRBD2; CDR3: CASSQAVGGPGNEQFF; DNA: TGCGCCAGCAGCCAAGCGGTGGGAGGGCCGGGGAATGAGCAGTTCTTC
V: TRBV19; J: TRBJ2-6; size: NA; length: 15; D: TRBD1; CDR3: CASSLTGVGANVLTF; DNA: TGTGCCAGTAGTTTAACAGGGGTAGGGGCCAACGTCCTGACTTTC